This TCR beta chain was recovered during a study of T-cell reconstitution after alpha-beta-depleted transplantation in children. Study-level points and caveats: Reportedly, alpha-beta T cells present about two months post-transplant originated from several hundred expanded clones of graft origin. Fresh T-cell production supplied most of the T-cell counts and diversity seen one year after transplant. It was surviving recipient T cells and thymic progenitors that gave some patients high TCRbeta diversity at day 60.

The CDR3 loop spans 12 amino acids. The V end was cut by 4 bases, the J end by 11 bases, with 12 bases between. As it was prepared, the TCRbeta library received unique molecular identifiers. TCRdb ran MiXCR on the PCR reads and lists one entry per CDR3 protein. The sample holds around 420,000 distinct CDR3 sequences, around 15% seen once. This clonotype was observed a few times. The antigen remains undetermined. The chain recombines TRBV12-3 or TRBV12-4 with TRBJ2-1; the D is unclear. This specimen was PBMCs, mostly from graft donor cells, taken 360 days after TCRalphabeta/CD19-depleted stem cell transplant. The TCR sequence derives from a boy under two years old who had a stem cell transplant for Wiskott-Aldrich syndrome, so the T cells may come from the graft donor. CDR3 sequence: CASSSVASQQFF. In nucleotides, the CDR3 is TGTGCCAGCAGTTCAGTGGCCAGTCAGCAGTTCTTC.